The 4 T cell receptor beta chains in this list originate from one sample, sequenced in a study of T cells after yellow fever vaccination. TCRdb analysed the 5' RACE reads with MiXCR anew, one entry per CDR3 protein. The table lists some 320,000 distinct CDR3 sequences, about 10% of them singletons. The source was CD4+ T cells sorted from PBMCs, collected 5 days after the yellow fever booster vaccination. These receptors originate from a young man who received the YFV17D yellow fever vaccine.

The chain recombines TRBV4-2 with TRBJ2-5; possible D gene TRBD1, 5 bases. The ends were cut back, 7 bases at V and 2 bases at J, with 11 bases in the middle. CDR1 is LGHNA and CDR2 is YNFKEQ in the germline V gene. The CDR3 sequence is 13 residues long. In nucleotides, the CDR3 is TGTGCCAGCACCGACAGAAATCAAGAGACCCAGTACTTC. Translation: CASTDRNQETQYF.

This clonotype has more than one count but fewer than ten. The chain uses TRBV19 and TRBJ1-5; 9 nucleotides agree with TRBD1. Losses at the gene ends were 5 bases for V and 6 bases for J; bases not matched to a gene: 8. Looked up from germline, CDR1 is LNHDA and CDR2 is SQIVND (reference sequence). This CDR3 has 15 residues. CDR3 in amino acids: CASSSYRGQGQPQHF. CDR3 coding DNA: TGTGCCAGTAGTTCCTACAGGGGGCAAGGTCAGCCCCAGCATTTT.

This clonotype has only a few counts. The chain links TRBV29-1 to TRBJ1-1; D gene ambiguous. In germline, CDR1 is SQVTM, CDR2 ANQGSEA. V was shortened by 1 base and J by 7 bases, with 4 bases between the two germline ends. The CDR3 has 10 residues. CDR3 DNA: TGCAGCGTTGAAGGTCTTGAAGCTTTCTTT. Translation gives CSVEGLEAFF.

This clonotype was picked up a small number of times. The chain carries TRBV3-1 and TRBJ2-7; 9 bases are shared with TRBD2. This CDR3 is built from 15 residues. CDR1 is LGHDT, CDR2 YNNKEL, per germline (reference sequence). V was pared by 4 bases and J by 5 bases, with 9 bases of the junction left unmatched. CDR3 in DNA: TGTGCCAGCAGCCTTTTGGCGGGGGGGGGCCACGAGCAGTACTTC. Residues: CASSLLAGGGHEQYF.